Presented here are 30 T cell receptor beta chains from one specimen sequenced in a study of sequential checkpoint blockade in melanoma. This table comes from immunoSEQ multiplex PCR, and its TCRdb copy is limited to in-frame clones, with some not included. The sample holds approximately 21,000 clones, about 80% seen once. The treatment denotes: randomized to nivolumab then ipilimumab (arm A) or the reverse (arm B). Sequencing was performed on CD8+ T cells sorted from blood (inferred from file names), taken from a patient given nivolumab and ipilimumab in sequence. The receptors were sampled from a human donor with melanoma.

The CDR3 sequence is CASSLSASGLTYEQYF. CDR3 bases: TGTGCCAGCAGTTTATCGGCTAGCGGGTTAACCTACGAGCAGTACTTC. This chain links TRBV27 with TRBJ2-7; 8 bases are shared with TRBD2. Unmatched junction bases numbered 6, after V lost 0 bases and J lost 2 bases. From germline, CDR1 is MNHEY and CDR2 SMNVEV (reference sequence). The CDR3 has 16 amino acids.

This clone was found once. This rearrangement joins TRBV2 to TRBJ2-7; the D gene is possibly TRBD1 (5 bases). Trimming shortened V by 7 bases and J by 3 bases, and 19 bases separated the two germline ends. CDR3 length: 15 residues. CDR1 and CDR2 from the germline V gene are SNHLY and FYNNEI. DNA for the CDR3: TGTGCCAGCACCCAAGGGGCTGGGGTGTTCTACGAGCAGTACTTC. Its translation is CASTQGAGVFYEQYF.

The rearrangement links TRBV7-6 to TRBJ1-1; TRBD1 might be the D (5 bases). V was pared by 5 bases and J by 1 base, with 8 bases between. CDR1 is SGHVS and CDR2 is FNYEAQ in the germline V gene. The CDR3 totals 13 residues. CDR3 amino acids: CASSRGENTEAFF. DNA for the CDR3: TGTGCCAGCAGCCGGGGGGAGAACACTGAAGCTTTCTTT.

This clone came up a few times. The genes are TRBV13 and TRBJ2-7, with D possibly TRBD2 on 6 matching bases. This CDR3 is 16 amino acids long. V lost 4 bases and J 5 bases, leaving 21 bases between the germline ends. Germline CDR1 is PRHDT and CDR2 is FYEKMQ (reference sequence). CDR3 protein: CASSWLTGTANNEQYF. CDR3 nucleotide sequence: TGTGCCAGCAGCTGGTTAACCGGGACTGCAAACAACGAGCAGTACTTC.

The V gene is TRBV11-2, the J gene TRBJ1-1, with D unresolved. Germline V lookup: CDR1 SGHAT, CDR2 FQNNGV. The CDR3 has 12 amino acids. Trimming pared 2 bases from V and 4 bases from J, leaving 5 bases between. The CDR3 loop reads CASSLIGTEAFF. The CDR3 bases are TGTGCCAGCAGCTTAATCGGCACTGAAGCTTTCTTT.

This chain links TRBV27 with TRBJ2-7, with TRBD1 as a possible D gene (6 bases). Germline assignment: CDR1 MNHEY and CDR2 SMNVEV (reference sequence). This CDR3 has 17 amino acids. V was clipped by 1 base and J by 4 bases, with 20 bases between them. The CDR3 nucleotides are TGTGCCAGCAGTTTATTGCCTCGGGACACCAGGGGTTACGAGCAGTACTTC. Translated: CASSLLPRDTRGYEQYF.

The V and J genes are TRBV29-1 and TRBJ1-2; D is perhaps TRBD1 (6 bases). The CDR3 length is 15 residues. The germline CDR1 and CDR2 sequences are SQVTM and ANQGSEA. Trimming cost V 5 bases and J 3 bases, with 19 bases left between them. CDR3 in DNA: TGCAGCGTTTGGAGGGGGGGATGGGAGGACTATGGCTACACCTTC. It encodes CSVWRGGWEDYGYTF.

This chain links TRBV2 with TRBJ1-5; D ambiguous. With 7 bases removed from V and 7 bases from J, the gap between germline ends came to 17 bases. This CDR3 is 14 amino acids long. CDR1 is SNHLY, CDR2 FYNNEI, per germline. CDR3 in amino acids: CASTQPGLGQPQHF. The CDR3 DNA is TGTGCCAGCACCCAACCCGGACTAGGGCAGCCCCAGCATTTT.

The chain couples TRBV29-1 to TRBJ1-1, with D possibly TRBD1 on 6 matching bases. Germline CDR1 reads SQVTM; CDR2 reads ANQGSEA. The V gene lost 5 bases and the J gene lost 10 bases, with 14 bases spanning the gap. This CDR3 is 11 amino acids long. CDR3 region: CSVKAQGRAFF. The CDR3 DNA follows: TGCAGCGTTAAGGCACAGGGTAGAGCTTTCTTT.

The V gene is TRBV7-9, the J gene TRBJ2-7; D unresolved. Germline V gene sequence: CDR1 SEHNR, CDR2 FQNEAQ (reference sequence). The CDR3 has 13 residues. Trimming took 8 bases from V and 0 from J, leaving 11 bases between them. CDR3 nucleotide sequence: TGTGCCAGCGTCCACCTAGACTCCTACGAGCAGTACTTC. It encodes CASVHLDSYEQYF.

This clone was picked up a small number of times. J is TRBJ2-7 and V is TRBV7-9; 8 bases are shared with TRBD2. Germline-derived CDR1 and CDR2 are SEHNR and FQNEAQ (reference sequence). The CDR3 is 15 amino acids. V shed 5 bases, J shed 0 bases, and the junction held 6 bases outside the gene matches. The CDR3 reads CASSNGGTSSYEQYF. The CDR3 bases are TGTGCCAGCAGCAACGGTGGGACTAGCTCCTACGAGCAGTACTTC.

Comment on this clone: The junction shows a germline mismatch at one end, possibly a read error. J is TRBJ1-1 and V is TRBV28; 8 bases are a match to TRBD1. This CDR3 comprises 13 residues. Germline CDR1 reads MDHEN; CDR2 reads SYDVKM. The CDR3 sequence: CASSFLRTQGAVF. The CDR3 nucleotides are TGTGCCAGCAGTTTTCTTAGGACGCAGGGGGCGGTCTTT. The full variable domain, its missing parts supplied by reference TRBV28 and TRBJ1-1, is DVKVTQSSRYLVKRTGEKVFLECVQDMDHENMFWYRQDPGLGLRLIYFSYDVKMKEKGDIPEGYSVSREKKERFSLILESASTNQTSMYLCASSFLRTQGAVFGQGTRLTVV.

This chain connects TRBV11-2 to TRBJ2-7, with 8 bases lining up with TRBD1. The length of the CDR3 is 15 residues. V shed 5 bases and J 4 bases; nucleotides not matched to a gene: 10. The germline gives CDR1 SGHAT, CDR2 FQNNGV. The chain's CDR3 is CASSHPQGVWYEQYF. The CDR3 bases are TGTGCCAGCAGCCATCCACAGGGGGTGTGGTACGAGCAGTACTTC.

CDR3 in amino acids: CASSLQENEKLFF. In DNA form, the CDR3 reads TGTGCCAGCAGCCTACAGGAAAATGAAAAACTGTTTTTT. This rearrangement joins TRBV7-6 to TRBJ1-4, with D maybe TRBD1 (5 bases). Germline assignment: CDR1 SGHVS and CDR2 FNYEAQ. This CDR3 has 13 amino acids. The V gene lost 5 bases and the J gene lost 5 bases, with 9 bases spanning the gap.

CDR3 sequence reads: CSVIATGGGNTIYF. The CDR3 bases are TGCAGCGTTATCGCGACAGGAGGTGGAAACACCATATATTTT. The chain is built from TRBV29-1 and TRBJ1-3; weak D call: TRBD1 (6 bases). Per the germline V gene, CDR1 is SQVTM and CDR2 is ANQGSEA. The CDR3 runs 14 residues. Trimming left V 5 bases short and J 3 bases short, with 14 bases between.

This clone has a handful of counts. The chain links TRBV13 to TRBJ1-2; 8 bases align to TRBD1. V lost 5 bases, J lost 4 bases, and 3 bases stayed unmatched. The CDR3 length is 13 residues. Germline V gives CDR1 PRHDT, CDR2 FYEKMQ (reference sequence). For the CDR3, the DNA is TGTGCCAGCAGCCCTGGGACAGGCTATGGCTACACCTTC. Translated: CASSPGTGYGYTF.

This clone was seen a single time. V gene TRBV29-1 combines with J gene TRBJ1-2; perhaps TRBD1 as D (5 bases). Germline V CDR1 and CDR2: SQVTM, ANQGSEA. With 5 bases removed from V and 2 bases from J, the gap between germline ends came to 12 bases. CDR3 length equals 13 residues. Here the CDR3 reads CSVQQGWNYGYTF. CDR3 nucleotide sequence: TGCAGCGTTCAGCAGGGTTGGAACTATGGCTACACCTTC.

The chain is built from TRBV13 and TRBJ1-1; TRBD1 agrees at 9 bases. The V and J ends lost 5 bases and 1 base, in that order; junction bases with no gene match: 5. In germline, CDR1 is PRHDT, CDR2 FYEKMQ (reference sequence). The CDR3 is 15 amino acids. CDR3 sequence reads: CASSGLGQGNTEAFF. The CDR3 bases are TGTGCCAGCAGCGGATTGGGACAGGGGAACACTGAAGCTTTCTTT.

The rearrangement links TRBV19 to TRBJ1-4; D not resolved. This CDR3 is built from 12 residues. Germline V gene data show CDR1 as LNHDA and CDR2 as SQIVND (reference sequence). The V gene lost 7 bases and the J gene lost 6 bases, with 9 bases spanning the gap. The CDR3 nucleotides are TGTGCCAGTACCTCCCCTTATGAAAAACTGTTTTTT. Its protein is CASTSPYEKLFF.

The chain recombines TRBV6-5 with TRBJ2-7, with D perhaps matching TRBD2 (6 bases). The CDR3 runs 14 residues. CDR1 MNHEY and CDR2 SVGAGI come from the germline V gene. Trimming cost V 5 bases and J 4 bases, with 15 bases left between them. In nucleotides, the CDR3 is TGTGCCAGCAGTCCCTCAGGAGGGTATTACGAGCAGTACTTC. Protein: CASSPSGGYYEQYF.

The CDR3 DNA reads TGTGCCAGCAGCGTAGGTCAGGGCTCTGGAAACACCATATATTTT. Its translation is CASSVGQGSGNTIYF. This chain connects TRBV9 to TRBJ1-3; possible D gene TRBD1, 5 bases. The V gene lost 0 bases and the J gene lost 0 bases, with 7 bases spanning the gap. Germline V gives CDR1 SGDLS, CDR2 YYNGEE. The CDR3 sequence is 15 residues long.

The V and J genes are TRBV30 and TRBJ1-2, with D possibly matching TRBD1 (5 bases). Trimming left V 0 bases short and J 3 bases short, with 14 bases between. Germline assignment: CDR1 GTSNPN and CDR2 SVGIG (reference sequence). This CDR3 region has 15 residues. CDR3 region: CAWSVLSQGHYGYTF. The DNA for the CDR3 is TGTGCCTGGAGTGTATTAAGCCAGGGTCACTATGGCTACACCTTC.

This clone showed up just a few times. This rearrangement joins TRBV30 to TRBJ2-7; a weak D match, TRBD2 (7 bases). Trimming stripped 5 bases from V and 5 bases from J, with 16 bases between. CDR1 is GTSNPN and CDR2 is SVGIG in the germline V gene (reference sequence). There are 13 residues in the CDR3. The CDR3 loop is CAWYHGGAHEQYF. DNA of the CDR3: TGTGCCTGGTACCATGGGGGGGCCCACGAGCAGTACTTC.

The DNA for the CDR3 is TGTGCCAGTAGCCTCGCCGCCCCTCTCACCTACGAGCAGTACTTC. Its protein product is CASSLAAPLTYEQYF. The chain is built from TRBV19 and TRBJ2-5, with no clear D. The end of the DNA fits TRBJ2-7 better, so the J call may be wrong. Germline CDR1 and CDR2: LNHDA and SQIVND (reference sequence). This CDR3 spans 15 amino acids.

The table lists this clone with a few counts. The V and J genes are TRBV7-9 and TRBJ1-5; D not certain. The V gene lost 4 bases and the J gene lost 0 bases, with 7 bases spanning the gap. This CDR3 contains 14 residues. Germline V gene data show CDR1 as SEHNR and CDR2 as FQNEAQ (reference sequence). CDR3: CASSSDYSNQPQHF. The CDR3 DNA reads as TGTGCCAGCAGCTCGGACTATAGCAATCAGCCCCAGCATTTT.

As to this clone: Other DNA sequences in this sample translate to the same CDR3. This chain joins TRBV7-9 and TRBJ1-1; possible D gene TRBD1, 5 bases. CDR3 size: 14 residues. CDR1 is SEHNR and CDR2 is FQNEAQ in the germline V gene (reference sequence). V lost 2 bases and J lost 1, with 8 bases in between. CDR3 loop: CASSLLTENTEAFF. The CDR3 region has the DNA TGTGCCAGCAGCTTACTGACAGAGAACACTGAAGCTTTCTTT. The full variable domain, with the rest looked up from reference TRBV7-9 and TRBJ1-1, is DTGVSQNPRHKITKRGQNVTFRCDPISEHNRLYWYRQTLGQGPEFLTYFQNEAQLEKSRLLSDRFSAERPKGSFSTLEIQRTEQGDSAMYLCASSLLTENTEAFFGQGTRLTVV.

CDR3 amino acids: CASSSEGVWSNQPQHF. CDR3 in DNA: TGTGCCAGTAGCAGCGAGGGGGTCTGGAGCAATCAGCCCCAGCATTTT. The J gene is TRBJ1-5, the V gene TRBV19, with D perhaps matching TRBD1 (6 bases). The V gene's germline CDR1 is LNHDA and CDR2 SQIVND (reference sequence). Trimming stripped 6 bases from V and 1 base from J, with 16 bases between. The CDR3 spans 16 residues.

The rearrangement links TRBV28 to TRBJ1-1, with 9 bases that match TRBD1. The junction had 5 bases not matched to a gene; V was cut back by 4 bases and J by 11 bases. Germline CDR1 reads MDHEN; CDR2 reads SYDVKM. The CDR3 is made up of 12 amino acids. The CDR3 nucleotides are TGTGCCAGCAGTTGGGGGACAGGGTGGGCTTTCTTT. Its translation: CASSWGTGWAFF.

The V gene is TRBV13, the J gene TRBJ1-1, with 9 bases lining up with TRBD1. Germline assignment: CDR1 PRHDT and CDR2 FYEKMQ (reference sequence). J lost 5 bases, V lost 4 bases, and 2 bases had no gene match. CDR3 length: 13 amino acids. CDR3 coding DNA: TGTGCCAGCAGCTCCGGACAGGGGACTGAAGCTTTCTTT. This codes for CASSSGQGTEAFF.

The rearrangement joins TRBV7-3 to TRBJ1-6, with 7 bases identical to TRBD1. The trim removed 2 bases at V and 6 bases at J, leaving 4 bases unmatched. The germline CDR1 and CDR2 sequences are SGHTA and FQGTGA. The CDR3 length is 15 residues. The DNA of the CDR3 is TGTGCCAGCAGCTTATATCCAGGGGGTAATTCACCCCTCCACTTT. Translating it yields CASSLYPGGNSPLHF. Combining the CDR3 with reference TRBV7-3 and TRBJ1-6 gives the whole variable domain GAGVSQTPSNKVTEKGKYVELRCDPISGHTALYWYRQSLGQGPEFLIYFQGTGAADDSGLPNDRFFAVRPEGSVSTLKIQRTERGDSAVYLCASSLYPGGNSPLHFGNGTRLTVT.